The 19 T cell receptor beta chains below all came from one sample that was sequenced in a study of blood T cell dynamics during melanoma immunotherapy. Generated by immunoSEQ multiplex PCR, the TCRdb table keeps only in-frame clones and is missing some. The sample consists of over a thousand clones, roughly 85% of them appearing once. Indicated time point: week 3, after first cycle of checkpoint inhibitor. Specimen: cell-free DNA from blood, collected from a patient treated with checkpoint blockade. Every receptor here comes from a human donor with melanoma.

The chain employs TRBV7-8 and TRBJ1-5, with a tentative D call TRBD1 (6 bases). Trimming pared 4 bases from V and 6 bases from J, leaving 7 bases between. Germline CDR1 SGHVS, CDR2 FQNEAQ. There are 12 residues in the CDR3. The CDR3 DNA sequence: TGTGCCAGCAGCTCCAGGGGTCAGCCCCAGCATTTT. It specifies CASSSRGQPQHF.

The genes are TRBV19 and TRBJ1-5; 9 bases match TRBD1. Germline CDR1 and CDR2: LNHDA and SQIVND (reference sequence). The CDR3 extends over 13 amino acids. The J segment lost 5 bases and the V segment lost 9 bases, leaving 5 bases of the junction unmatched. The CDR3, as DNA: TGTGCCAGCACCGACAGGGGGTATCAGCCCCAGCATTTT. This codes for CASTDRGYQPQHF.

The rearrangement links TRBV28 to TRBJ2-7; D might be TRBD1 (6 bases). The germline V and J ends were trimmed by 3 bases and 4 bases, with 10 bases remaining between them. CDR1 MDHEN and CDR2 SYDVKM come from the germline V gene. This CDR3 is 13 amino acids long. CDR3 in DNA: TGTGCCAGCAGTTTCCTCGGGACATACGAGCAGTACTTC. Residues: CASSFLGTYEQYF.

The V and J genes are TRBV7-2 and TRBJ1-5; 8 nucleotides agree with TRBD1. The trim removed 0 bases at V and 11 bases at J, leaving 12 bases unmatched. This CDR3 contains 16 residues. Germline V gene sequence: CDR1 SGHTA, CDR2 FQGNSA. The CDR3 nucleotides read TGTGCCAGCAGCTTAGCGACAGGGGCCGCAGGGGGGGCCCAGCATTTT. This encodes CASSLATGAAGGAQHF. The variable domain in full, completed from reference TRBV7-2 and TRBJ1-5, reads GAGVSQSPSNKVTEKGKDVELRCDPISGHTALYWYRQSLGQGLEFLIYFQGNSAPDKSGLPSDRFSAERTGGSVSTLTIQRTQQEDSAVYLCASSLATGAAGGAQHFGDGTRLSIL.

The V call is TRBV4-2, the J call TRBJ2-2; D is unresolved. From germline, CDR1 is LGHNA and CDR2 YNFKEQ. This CDR3 region has 15 residues. V lost 0 bases and J lost 5, with 10 bases in between. The CDR3, as DNA: TGTGCCAGCAGCCAAGAGGCGCAGCTTACCGGGGAGCTGTTTTTT. Its translation: CASSQEAQLTGELFF.

CDR3 region: CASSLEGGGSYEQYF. Here the CDR3 DNA reads TGCGCCAGCAGCTTGGAAGGGGGTGGCTCCTACGAGCAGTACTTC. The chain couples TRBV5-1 to TRBJ2-7; possibly TRBD1 for D (6 bases). Germline V gives CDR1 SGHRS, CDR2 YFSETQ. The CDR3 is 15 residues long. The V and J ends lost 0 bases and 0 bases respectively, with 10 bases between them. The full variable domain, in which reference TRBV5-1 and TRBJ2-7 provide the parts outside the CDR3, is KAGVTQTPRYLIKTRGQQVTLSCSPISGHRSVSWYQQTPGQGLQFLFEYFSETQRNKGNFPGRFSGRQFSNSRSEMNVSTLELGDSALYLCASSLEGGGSYEQYFGPGTRLTVT.

The chain employs TRBV19 and TRBJ2-4; no clear D gene. CDR3 size: 18 residues. V was cut by 0 bases and J by 1 base, with 16 bases left in between. Per the germline V gene, CDR1 is LNHDA and CDR2 is SQIVND (reference sequence). The CDR3 region has the DNA TGTGCCAGTAGTATAGACAGACGTCTGGGTCAGGCCAAAAACATTCAGTACTTC. Its translation: CASSIDRRLGQAKNIQYF.

This clone was detected only once. The chain has TRBV7-9 and TRBJ1-1, with TRBD1 as a possible D gene (5 bases). The germline V gene encodes CDR1 SEHNR and CDR2 FQNEAQ (reference sequence). The CDR3 is made up of 12 amino acids. The V and J ends lost 5 bases and 4 bases respectively, with 8 bases between them. CDR3 region: CASSEGTTEAFF. Written as DNA, the CDR3 is TGTGCCAGCAGCGAGGGGACCACTGAAGCTTTCTTT.

The V call is TRBV10-3, the J call TRBJ1-1; D gene uncertain. Per germline, CDR1 ENHRY and CDR2 SYGVKD. The germline V and J ends were trimmed by 3 bases and 1 base, with 3 bases remaining between them. This CDR3 contains 12 residues. CDR3 in DNA: TGTGCCATCAGTGACGGGAACACTGAAGCTTTCTTT. Translated: CAISDGNTEAFF.

CDR3 nucleotide sequence: TGTGCCAGCACCCATACAGGGGGCAACACAAGGGCAGATACGCAGTATTTT. Translated, it gives CASTHTGGNTRADTQYF. V and J are TRBV13 and TRBJ2-3, with 9 bases lining up with TRBD1. Germline V gives CDR1 PRHDT, CDR2 FYEKMQ (reference sequence). Trimming removed 7 bases from V and 4 bases from J; junction bases left unmatched: 15. This CDR3 spans 17 amino acids. Supplemented by reference TRBV13 and TRBJ2-3, the full variable domain reads AAGVIQSPRHLIKEKRETATLKCYPIPRHDTVYWYQQGPGQDPQFLISFYEKMQSDKGSIPDRFSAQQFSDYHSELNMSSLELGDSALYFCASTHTGGNTRADTQYFGPGTRLTVL.

J is TRBJ2-2 and V is TRBV15; TRBD2 agrees at 7 bases. The CDR3 runs 17 residues. V was clipped by 0 bases and J by 2 bases; unmatched bases: 6. Germline V lookup: CDR1 LNHNV, CDR2 YYDKDF (reference sequence). The CDR3 DNA follows: TGTGCCACCAGCAGAGATCGGGGAGGGCCTAACACCGGGGAGCTGTTTTTT. Its translation: CATSRDRGGPNTGELFF.

The J gene is TRBJ2-3, the V gene TRBV30; D is unresolved. Per germline, CDR1 GTSNPN and CDR2 SVGIG (reference sequence). The CDR3 extends over 12 amino acids. V dropped 3 bases and J dropped 2 bases, with 6 bases sitting between them. The CDR3 protein is CAWSQNTDTQYF. CDR3 coding DNA: TGTGCCTGGAGCCAAAACACAGATACGCAGTATTTT.

The rearrangement links TRBV5-6 to TRBJ1-1; 9 nucleotides agree with TRBD1. The germline CDR1 and CDR2 sequences are SGHDT and YYEEEE. V was pared by 3 bases and J by 5 bases, with 2 bases of the junction left unmatched. The CDR3 covers 13 residues. Written as DNA, the CDR3 is TGTGCCAGCAGCTGGACAGGGGCGACTGAAGCTTTCTTT. Protein sequence: CASSWTGATEAFF.

The J gene is TRBJ2-2, the V gene TRBV9; TRBD1 aligns across 7 bases. The germline CDR1 and CDR2 sequences are SGDLS and YYNGEE. The CDR3 is 15 amino acids. V was pared by 0 bases and J by 7 bases, with 6 bases of the junction left unmatched. CDR3 amino acids: CASSVVERGHGELFF. The CDR3 region has the DNA TGTGCCAGCAGCGTAGTTGAGAGGGGGCACGGGGAGCTGTTTTTT.

This clone was recorded a few times. This chain uses TRBV5-1 with TRBJ2-2; D unclear. There are 13 residues in the CDR3. Trimming shortened V by 4 bases and J by 3 bases, and 7 bases separated the two germline ends. Per the germline V gene, CDR1 is SGHRS and CDR2 is YFSETQ. The CDR3 DNA sequence: TGCGCCAGCAGCCTAGGTTACACCGGGGAGCTGTTTTTT. Amino acids: CASSLGYTGELFF.

The gene calls are TRBV19 and TRBJ2-1; 7 bases are a match to TRBD2. There are 15 residues in the CDR3. Germline V gene lookup returns CDR1 LNHDA and CDR2 SQIVND (reference sequence). The ends lost 1 base at V and 0 bases at J; junction bases unmatched: 0. The DNA for the CDR3 is TGTGCCAGTAGTATAGTAGCGGGCTCCTACAATGAGCAGTTCTTC. Amino acids: CASSIVAGSYNEQFF.

This clone was recorded once. The genes are TRBV11-2 and TRBJ2-1; 9 bases are shared with TRBD2. J was trimmed by 0 bases and V by 3 bases; bases with no gene match: 3. Germline V gene lookup returns CDR1 SGHAT and CDR2 FQNNGV. The CDR3 extends over 16 amino acids. Written as DNA, the CDR3 is TGTGCCAGCAGCTTTTCTAGCGGGATCTCCTACAATGAGCAGTTCTTC. Translated, it gives CASSFSSGISYNEQFF.

This rearrangement joins TRBV19 to TRBJ2-5, with TRBD1 matching over 8 bases. In germline, CDR1 is LNHDA, CDR2 SQIVND (reference sequence). CDR3 length: 18 amino acids. Trimming removed 0 bases from V and 4 bases from J; junction bases left unmatched: 13. The CDR3 reads CASSIDHWGRGHSETQYF. CDR3 nucleotides: TGTGCCAGTAGTATAGATCATTGGGGCAGGGGGCATTCAGAGACCCAGTACTTC. Combining the CDR3 with reference TRBV19 and TRBJ2-5 gives the whole variable domain DGGITQSPKYLFRKEGQNVTLSCEQNLNHDAMYWYRQDPGQGLRLIYYSQIVNDFQKGDIAEGYSVSREKKESFPLTVTSAQKNPTAFYLCASSIDHWGRGHSETQYFGPGTRLLVL.

V is TRBV18 and J is TRBJ1-1; D is undetermined. CDR1 KGHSH and CDR2 LQKENI come from the germline V gene. Between the trimmed V and J ends, which lost 3 bases and 0 bases, there was a span of 11 bases. The CDR3 extends over 15 amino acids. The CDR3 region is CASSPSDGMNTEAFF. CDR3 DNA: TGTGCCAGCTCACCTTCCGACGGTATGAACACTGAAGCTTTCTTT.